Described below is a single T cell receptor beta chain sequence and its context. The data belong to a study of shared T cell receptors in the human thymus. V trimming: 6 bases; J trimming: 4 bases; junction bases outside the gene matches: 10. Germline lookup yields CDR1 ENHRY and CDR2 SYGVKD. The CDR3 loop spans 15 amino acids. Produced via immunoSEQ multiplex PCR; TCRdb's table is partial and in-frame only. The sample includes roughly 410,000 clones, 85% to 95% of them seen just once. Sample: thymocytes. The receptor was isolated from a human donor. The chain has TRBV10-3 and TRBJ2-7; 9 nucleotides line up with TRBD1. Here the CDR3 reads CAISRDRGIIYEQYF. As DNA, the CDR3 is TGTGCCATCAGCCGAGACAGGGGGATTATTTACGAGCAGTACTTC.